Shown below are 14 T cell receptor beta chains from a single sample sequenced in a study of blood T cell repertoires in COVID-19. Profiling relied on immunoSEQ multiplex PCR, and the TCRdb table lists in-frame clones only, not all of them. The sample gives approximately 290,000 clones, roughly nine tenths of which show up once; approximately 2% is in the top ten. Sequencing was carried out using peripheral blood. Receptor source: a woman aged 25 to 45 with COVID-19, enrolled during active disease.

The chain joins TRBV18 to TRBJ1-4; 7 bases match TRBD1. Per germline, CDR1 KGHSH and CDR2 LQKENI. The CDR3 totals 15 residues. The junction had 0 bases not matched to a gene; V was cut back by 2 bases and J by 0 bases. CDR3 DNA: TGTGCCAGCTCACCAGACAGGGCAACTAATGAAAAACTGTTTTTT. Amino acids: CASSPDRATNEKLFF.

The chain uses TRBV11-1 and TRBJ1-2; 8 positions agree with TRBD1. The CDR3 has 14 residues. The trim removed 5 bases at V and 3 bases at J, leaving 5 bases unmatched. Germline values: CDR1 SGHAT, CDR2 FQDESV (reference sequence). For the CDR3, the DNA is TGTGCCAGCAGCCCAGCGGACAGGGACTATGGCTACACCTTC. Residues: CASSPADRDYGYTF.

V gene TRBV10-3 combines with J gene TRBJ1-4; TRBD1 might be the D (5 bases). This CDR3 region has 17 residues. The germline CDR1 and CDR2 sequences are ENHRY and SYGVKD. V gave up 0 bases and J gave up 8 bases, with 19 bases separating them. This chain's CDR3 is CAISESRQRLHHEKLFF. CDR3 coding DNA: TGTGCCATCAGTGAGTCTCGACAGAGACTGCATCACGAAAAACTGTTTTTT.

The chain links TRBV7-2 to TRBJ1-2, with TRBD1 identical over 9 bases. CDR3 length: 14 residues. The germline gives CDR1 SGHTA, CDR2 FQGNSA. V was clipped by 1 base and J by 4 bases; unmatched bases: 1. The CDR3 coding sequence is TGTGCCAGCAGCTTAGGACAGGGGGGCTATGGCTACACCTTC. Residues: CASSLGQGGYGYTF.

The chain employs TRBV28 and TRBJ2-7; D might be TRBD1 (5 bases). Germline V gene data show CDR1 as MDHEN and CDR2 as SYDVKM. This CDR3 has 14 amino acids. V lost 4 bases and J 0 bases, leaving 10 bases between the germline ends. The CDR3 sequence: CASSSQGLSYEQYF. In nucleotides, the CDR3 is TGTGCCAGCAGTTCCCAGGGTCTCTCCTACGAGCAGTACTTC.

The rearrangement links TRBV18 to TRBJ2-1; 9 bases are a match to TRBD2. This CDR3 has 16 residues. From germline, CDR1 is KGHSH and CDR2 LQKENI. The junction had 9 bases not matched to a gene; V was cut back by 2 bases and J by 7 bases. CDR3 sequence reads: CASSPIGSGGKNEQFF. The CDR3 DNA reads TGTGCCAGCTCACCAATAGGTAGCGGGGGAAAGAATGAGCAGTTCTTC.

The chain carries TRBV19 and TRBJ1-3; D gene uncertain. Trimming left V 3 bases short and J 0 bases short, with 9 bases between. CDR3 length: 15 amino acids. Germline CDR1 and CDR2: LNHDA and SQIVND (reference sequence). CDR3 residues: CASSIGEISGNTIYF. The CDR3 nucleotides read TGTGCCAGTAGTATCGGGGAGATCTCTGGAAACACCATATATTTT.

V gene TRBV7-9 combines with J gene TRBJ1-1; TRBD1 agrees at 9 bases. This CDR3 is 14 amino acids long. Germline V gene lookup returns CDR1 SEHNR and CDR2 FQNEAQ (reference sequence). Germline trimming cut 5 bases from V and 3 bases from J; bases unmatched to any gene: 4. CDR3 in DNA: TGTGCCAGCAGCCCCACAGGGGGCCACACTGAAGCTTTCTTT. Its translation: CASSPTGGHTEAFF. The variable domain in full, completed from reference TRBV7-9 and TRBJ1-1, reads DTGVSQNPRHKITKRGQNVTFRCDPISEHNRLYWYRQTLGQGPEFLTYFQNEAQLEKSRLLSDRFSAERPKGSFSTLEIQRTEQGDSAMYLCASSPTGGHTEAFFGQGTRLTVV.

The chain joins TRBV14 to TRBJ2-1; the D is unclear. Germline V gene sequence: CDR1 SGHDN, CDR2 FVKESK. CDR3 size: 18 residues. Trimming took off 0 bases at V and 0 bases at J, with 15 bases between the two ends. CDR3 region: CASSQEINFGISYNEQFF. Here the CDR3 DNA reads TGTGCCAGCAGCCAAGAAATAAACTTTGGTATCTCCTACAATGAGCAGTTCTTC.

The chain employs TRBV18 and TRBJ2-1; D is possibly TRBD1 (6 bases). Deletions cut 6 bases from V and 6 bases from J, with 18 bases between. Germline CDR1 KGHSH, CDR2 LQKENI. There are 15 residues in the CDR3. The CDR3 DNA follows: TGTGCCAGCTCCTTAACAGGGACGCTACGCAATGAGCAGTTCTTC. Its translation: CASSLTGTLRNEQFF.

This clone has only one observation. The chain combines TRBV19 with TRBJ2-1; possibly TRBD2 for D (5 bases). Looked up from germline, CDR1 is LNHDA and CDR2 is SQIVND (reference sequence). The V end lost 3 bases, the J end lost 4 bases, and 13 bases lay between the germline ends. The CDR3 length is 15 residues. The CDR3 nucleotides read TGTGCCAGTAGTATCCCCAGCGGAGTTTACAATGAGCAGTTCTTC. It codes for CASSIPSGVYNEQFF.

Here the CDR3 reads CASSPTQGVNTGELFF. DNA for the CDR3: TGCGCCAGCAGCCCTACACAGGGCGTGAACACCGGGGAGCTGTTTTTT. The chain links TRBV5-1 to TRBJ2-2; D perhaps matches TRBD1 (6 bases). The CDR3 sequence is 16 residues long. V lost 4 bases and J 1 base, leaving 14 bases between the germline ends. From germline, CDR1 is SGHRS and CDR2 YFSETQ.

CDR3 bases: TGTGCCAGCAGCTTAGACGGGGGTATGGGCACTGAAGCTTTCTTT. It is translated as CASSLDGGMGTEAFF. The genes are TRBV11-2 and TRBJ1-1, with a possible D match to TRBD1 (5 bases). The germline V gene encodes CDR1 SGHAT and CDR2 FQNNGV. V lost 0 bases and J 4 bases, leaving 12 bases between the germline ends. This CDR3 has 15 residues.

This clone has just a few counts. The CDR3 DNA reads as TGTGCCAGCAGTGAAGCCCTAGCGGGAGGTGGAGAGACCCAGTACTTC. Its translation: CASSEALAGGGETQYF. The rearrangement links TRBV6-1 to TRBJ2-5, with TRBD2 identical over 11 bases. CDR1 and CDR2 from the germline V gene are MNHNS and SASEGT. With V trimmed by 0 bases and J by 4 bases, 4 bases remained unmatched. This CDR3 region has 16 residues.